A single sample is the source of the 24 T cell receptor beta chains below, sequenced in a study of CD8 T cells in ankylosing spondylitis. A single record per CDR3 protein comes from TCRdb applying MiXCR to the 5' RACE reads. The sample yields almost 250,000 distinct CDR3 sequences, 32% seen once. Input material: blood, either unsorted or a sorted T cell fraction (not recorded which). These TCRs come from a male donor with ankylosing spondylitis or in good health (not recorded which).

This clonotype occurred a few times. This chain connects TRBV6-1 to TRBJ2-3, with 11 positions matching TRBD2. The ends lost 8 bases at V and 2 bases at J; junction bases unmatched: 6. Germline V CDR1 and CDR2: MNHNS, SASEGT. CDR3 size: 15 residues. CDR3 bases: TGTGCCAGCGGGGCTAGCGGGGGGATCACAGATACGCAGTATTTT. Its protein product is CASGASGGITDTQYF.

The sample holds a few counts of this clonotype. V usage is TRBV20-1 and J usage is TRBJ1-2; 7 bases match TRBD1. From germline, CDR1 is DFQATT and CDR2 SNEGSKA (reference sequence). The CDR3 consists of 12 residues. CDR3 bases: TGCGGGTTAGGGGGCGCTAACTATGGCTACACCTTC. Translated, it gives CGLGGANYGYTF.

The chain links TRBV9 to TRBJ2-1; 11 bases match TRBD2. This CDR3 region has 17 residues. After removal of 4 bases from V and 2 bases from J, the junction contained 8 bases not matched to a gene. The germline V gene encodes CDR1 SGDLS and CDR2 YYNGEE. CDR3 protein: CASSPLLAGVPYNEQFF. The CDR3 coding sequence is TGTGCCAGCAGCCCCCTACTAGCGGGGGTGCCCTACAATGAGCAGTTCTTC.

This clonotype was detected only a few times. The chain links TRBV7-6 to TRBJ2-5; D is undetermined. The CDR3 spans 13 residues. Germline loops: CDR1 SGHVS, CDR2 FNYEAQ. Trimming cost V 4 bases and J 5 bases, with 11 bases left between them. CDR3 coding DNA: TGTGCCAGCAGCTCAAGCCCGAGGGAGACCCAGTACTTC. This gives the protein CASSSSPRETQYF.

This clonotype was seen a handful of times. This chain connects TRBV20-1 to TRBJ2-7; TRBD1 aligns across 7 bases. The CDR3 length is 14 residues. The V gene's germline CDR1 is DFQATT and CDR2 SNEGSKA (reference sequence). V shed 4 bases, J shed 5 bases, and the junction held 11 bases outside the gene matches. The CDR3 sequence: CSAIPDLQGDEQYF. CDR3 in DNA: TGCAGTGCTATACCTGACCTCCAGGGGGACGAGCAGTACTTC.

This clonotype appeared a few times. The genes are TRBV20-1 and TRBJ1-1, with D perhaps TRBD1 (6 bases). The CDR3 is 11 residues long. From germline, CDR1 is DFQATT and CDR2 SNEGSKA (reference sequence). V gave up 6 bases and J gave up 12 bases, with 17 bases separating them. This CDR3 is CSAYVRDIPFF. CDR3 sequence (DNA): TGCAGTGCATATGTCCGGGACATTCCTTTCTTT.

V and J are TRBV20-1 and TRBJ2-5; D unclear. The CDR3 runs to 13 residues. The ends were cut back, 1 base at V and 5 bases at J, with 11 bases in the middle. From germline, CDR1 is DFQATT and CDR2 SNEGSKA (reference sequence). The CDR3 DNA reads TGCAGTGCTAGAGCACCTCACGGGGAGACCCAGTACTTC. It yields the protein CSARAPHGETQYF.

The chain employs TRBV9 and TRBJ2-5, with 10 bases identical to TRBD1. The J segment lost 5 bases and the V segment lost 4 bases, leaving 5 bases of the junction unmatched. This CDR3 has 14 amino acids. The germline gives CDR1 SGDLS, CDR2 YYNGEE. CDR3 nucleotides: TGTGCCAGCAGCCTATGGGACAGGGGCGAGACCCAGTACTTC. Its protein is CASSLWDRGETQYF.

This chain joins TRBV5-1 and TRBJ2-7; TRBD1 or TRBD2 may be the D gene (7 bases each). The germline V gene encodes CDR1 SGHRS and CDR2 YFSETQ. With 4 bases removed from V and 5 bases from J, the gap between germline ends came to 16 bases. The CDR3 runs to 14 residues. Written as DNA, the CDR3 is TGCGCCAGCAGCCAGGGGGGAGGGACGGACGAGCAGTACTTC. This sequence encodes CASSQGGGTDEQYF.

This chain links TRBV9 with TRBJ2-2, with 14 bases identical to TRBD2. This CDR3 region has 16 residues. CDR1 and CDR2 (germline): SGDLS, YYNGEE. V shed 4 bases and J 7 bases; nucleotides not matched to a gene: 6. The CDR3 spells CASSPGLAGGVGELFF. CDR3 coding DNA: TGTGCCAGCAGCCCAGGACTAGCGGGGGGAGTCGGGGAGCTGTTTTTT.

V usage is TRBV7-9 and J usage is TRBJ2-1, with 11 bases identical to TRBD1. V lost 0 bases to trimming and J lost 6 bases; unmatched junction nucleotides: 4. CDR3 size: 16 residues. Germline lookup yields CDR1 SEHNR and CDR2 FQNEAQ (reference sequence). The CDR3 DNA sequence: TGTGCCAGCAGCTTAGCGGGGACAGGGGGGAGCAATGAGCAGTTCTTC. It encodes CASSLAGTGGSNEQFF.

This clonotype has a handful of counts. J is TRBJ2-3 and V is TRBV4-2, with TRBD2 matching over 7 bases. With V trimmed by 0 bases and J by 2 bases, 5 bases remained unmatched. Germline V lookup: CDR1 LGHNA, CDR2 YNFKEQ. The CDR3 is 16 residues long. The CDR3 sequence: CASSQDGEGLTDTQYF. In DNA, the CDR3 is TGTGCCAGCAGCCAAGATGGGGAGGGCCTCACAGATACGCAGTATTTT.

The chain couples TRBV9 to TRBJ2-3; TRBD2 aligns across 9 bases. The length of the CDR3 is 14 residues. The junction had 3 bases not matched to a gene; V was cut back by 0 bases and J by 7 bases. The V gene's germline CDR1 is SGDLS and CDR2 YYNGEE. The CDR3 region has the DNA TGTGCCAGCAGCGTAGAAGCGGGGGGATATACGCAGTATTTT. As protein: CASSVEAGGYTQYF.

V gene TRBV11-2 combines with J gene TRBJ2-3; D gene ambiguous. The CDR3 is 15 residues long. Germline-derived CDR1 and CDR2 are SGHAT and FQNNGV. Trimming stripped 0 bases from V and 8 bases from J, with 15 bases between. The CDR3 is CASSLDLATLGTQYF. Written as DNA, the CDR3 is TGTGCCAGCAGCTTAGATCTGGCCACGCTGGGTACGCAGTATTTT.

The chain carries TRBV9 and TRBJ2-4; D is possibly TRBD2 (7 bases). Germline CDR1 and CDR2: SGDLS and YYNGEE. This CDR3 region has 17 residues. V was pared by 0 bases and J by 6 bases, with 19 bases between. The CDR3 protein is CASSVGNPAAGANIQYF. The CDR3, as DNA: TGTGCCAGCAGCGTAGGGAACCCGGCCGCGGGGGCAAACATTCAGTACTTC.

V usage is TRBV5-5 and J usage is TRBJ2-3; D is uncertain. CDR3 length: 12 residues. Trimming stripped 7 bases from V and 3 bases from J, with 9 bases between. Germline CDR1 is SGHKS and CDR2 is YYEKEE (reference sequence). The CDR3 nucleotides read TGTGCCAGCGCGGCGGCGACAGATACGCAGTATTTT. The encoded protein is CASAAATDTQYF.

This clonotype was detected only a few times. J is TRBJ1-1 and V is TRBV29-1, with 8 bases fitting TRBD1. The V gene end was trimmed by 3 bases and the J gene end by 3 bases; junction bases not matched to a gene: 9. This CDR3 has 15 amino acids. Per germline, CDR1 SQVTM and CDR2 ANQGSEA. The CDR3, as DNA: TGCAGCGTTGAGGTCAGGGGGCGCATCCACACTGAAGCTTTCTTT. Amino acid sequence: CSVEVRGRIHTEAFF.

V gene TRBV20-1 combines with J gene TRBJ1-6; D unclear. The V end lost 4 bases, the J end lost 10 bases, and 20 bases lay between the germline ends. The CDR3 loop spans 15 amino acids. From germline, CDR1 is DFQATT and CDR2 SNEGSKA (reference sequence). The CDR3 protein is CSATSKGPEGSPLHF. The CDR3 DNA follows: TGCAGTGCTACCTCAAAGGGTCCAGAGGGCTCACCCCTCCACTTT.

This clonotype has more than one count but fewer than ten. The chain has TRBV29-1 and TRBJ2-7; D might be TRBD1 (6 bases). Trimming removed 4 bases from V and 7 bases from J, with 17 bases in between. The CDR3 totals 13 residues. Germline CDR1 is SQVTM and CDR2 is ANQGSEA. The CDR3 is CSVAGQTPWEQYF. DNA for the CDR3: TGCAGCGTTGCCGGACAGACCCCCTGGGAGCAGTACTTC.

This chain links TRBV20-1 with TRBJ2-2; 8 nucleotides match TRBD2. The germline CDR1 and CDR2 sequences are DFQATT and SNEGSKA (reference sequence). The CDR3 totals 16 residues. The ends lost 0 bases at V and 3 bases at J; junction bases unmatched: 6. Here the CDR3 DNA reads TGCAGTGCTAGAGATCAGGGACTAGAATACACCGGGGAGCTGTTTTTT. Translated: CSARDQGLEYTGELFF.

This chain joins TRBV12-3 or TRBV12-4 and TRBJ2-3, with D possibly matching TRBD2 (7 bases). The CDR3 runs 15 residues. V lost 2 bases to trimming and J lost 4 bases, with 13 bases between them. Here the CDR3 reads CASSLRWEGADTQYF. CDR3 DNA sequence: TGTGCCAGCAGTTTACGGTGGGAGGGGGCAGATACGCAGTATTTT.

The chain couples TRBV5-1 to TRBJ2-2, with D possibly matching TRBD1 (6 bases). The CDR3 runs to 15 residues. V lost 1 base and J lost 6, with 13 bases in between. From germline, CDR1 is SGHRS and CDR2 YFSETQ. CDR3 nucleotide sequence: TGCGCCAGCAGCTTGCAGGGGACGAATTCCGGGGAGCTGTTTTTT. This encodes CASSLQGTNSGELFF.

The chain uses TRBV20-1 and TRBJ2-7, with D tentatively TRBD2 (5 bases). V lost 8 bases, J lost 4 bases, and 12 bases lay in between. Looked up from germline, CDR1 is DFQATT and CDR2 is SNEGSKA (reference sequence). The CDR3 extends over 11 amino acids. CDR3 bases: TGCAGTCTGCGTCGGGGTTACGAGCAGTACTTC. As protein: CSLRRGYEQYF.

J is TRBJ2-7 and V is TRBV7-1; D is perhaps TRBD2 (6 bases). TRBV7-1 is assigned to the ORF class and has an uncertain function. Between the trimmed V and J ends, which lost 10 bases and 3 bases, there was a span of 16 bases. This CDR3 has 13 residues. CDR3 nucleotides: TGTGCCATGAGCCCGGGAGTAGACTACGAGCAGTACTTC. This encodes CAMSPGVDYEQYF.